Included here is one T cell receptor gamma chain sequence, with context. By its share of the sample, this clone is medium-sized (0.01 to 0.1%). Its antigen target is currently unknown. No base quality values were provided; no much bigger clone lies one nucleotide off. In the germline V gene, CDR1 corresponds to VINAFY and CDR2 to YDVSNSKD. V loses 3 bases at its end and J loses 10 bases; junction bases beyond the gene matches: 3. The CDR3 runs 10 residues from the cysteine to the phenylalanine. Of the read, only the CDR3 DNA is kept; its 30 bases are in frame from base 1. This entry comes from a study of gamma delta lymphoproliferative disorders and STAT genes (dated by TCRdb to between 2017 and 2018). A note on the overall study: Gamma-chain libraries were prepared from at least 50 ng of genomic DNA using the LymphoTrack Dx TCRG Assay. A couple of gamma-chain samples and all delta-chain samples were sequenced twice to confirm results. Since no corresponding Invivoscribe delta assay was available, delta-chain libraries were prepared following the standard operating procedure of the EuroClonality-NGS working group. The study profiled TCR gamma and delta CDR3 repertoires by deep sequencing in Tgammadelta lymphoproliferative disease patients and healthy controls, within a larger immunophenotypic and STAT-mutation study.

Both library preparation methods relied on multiplex PCR with primers aimed at conserved V and J regions of the TCR genes. Amplicons were purified, pooled and sequenced on an Illumina MiSeq platform. As for the authors' bioinformatics: V(D)J alignment, clonotype assembly and translation were handled by MiXCR, while functionality assessment and CDR3 repertoire analyses were done with VDJtools. The IMGT definition of CDR3 was applied, and only productive sequences using functional genes were analyzed, with ORF genes and pseudogenes left out. A custom Python script was used to search all patients and controls for identical amino acid CDR3s of major clonotypes (frequency >=5%). A one-sided non-parametric Wilcoxon test was used to compare clonotype frequencies in patients versus controls. Identical DNA sequences were merged into single rows after TCRdb reprocessed the public reads with CATT. The authors' filters were not applied to this entry. In this sample the table shows a few thousand gamma-chain clones, 8.2% of which occur a single time. About 16% of the sample comes from the top ten.

TCR sequencing was performed on genomic DNA from peripheral blood mononuclear cells isolated from patients and controls. As controls, some 23 healthy adult blood donors (median age around 63 years; some 12 males and about eleven females) were included and were matched to patients for age and sex. The paper as a whole reports these results and caveats: Leukemic cells were skewed toward terminal effectors, whereas control T cells likely spanned varied maturation stages, a difference potentially limiting comparisons between patients and controls. It was noted by the authors that NGS specificity may be reduced at low frequencies, so confirmation of the public or private nature of leukemic clones is needed. Almost every major gamma and delta clonotype found in patients was public, meaning shared with at least one healthy donor, with just a couple of gamma clonotypes being private to disease. When whole repertoires were clustered, gamma repertoires from patients grouped apart from those of healthy controls, but delta repertoires did not separate between the groups.

The chain is encoded by TRGV5 joined to TRGJ1 or TRGJ2. The J gene was not available in TCRdb and was assigned here by matching the DNA to germline segments. The sequenced sample was blood. The receptor's source is a human donor in good health. The DNA reads as follows: TGTGCCACCTGGGACCTCAAGAAACTCTTT. The encoded protein is CATWDLKKLF.